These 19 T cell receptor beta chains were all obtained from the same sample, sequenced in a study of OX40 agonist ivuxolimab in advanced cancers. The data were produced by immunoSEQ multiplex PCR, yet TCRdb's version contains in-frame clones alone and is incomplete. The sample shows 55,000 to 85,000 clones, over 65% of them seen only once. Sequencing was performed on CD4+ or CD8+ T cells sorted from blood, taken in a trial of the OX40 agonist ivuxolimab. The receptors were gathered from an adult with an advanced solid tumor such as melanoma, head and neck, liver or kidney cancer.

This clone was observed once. The CDR3 loop is CASSFPNEKLFF. In DNA, the CDR3 is TGTGCCAGCAGCTTTCCGAATGAAAAACTGTTTTTT. The chain carries TRBV7-2 and TRBJ1-4; D is unresolved. CDR3 length equals 12 residues. Trimming removed 3 bases at V and 5 bases at J, with 4 bases between. CDR1 and CDR2 from the germline V gene are SGHTA and FQGNSA.

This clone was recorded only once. The CDR3 bases are TGTGCCAGTAGTATAGATCGGGCTGGCTACACCTTC. Its protein is CASSIDRAGYTF. The gene calls are TRBV19 and TRBJ1-2; no firm D call. Germline lookup yields CDR1 LNHDA and CDR2 SQIVND (reference sequence). The V gene lost 0 bases and the J gene lost 7 bases, with 6 bases spanning the gap. The CDR3 length is 12 residues.

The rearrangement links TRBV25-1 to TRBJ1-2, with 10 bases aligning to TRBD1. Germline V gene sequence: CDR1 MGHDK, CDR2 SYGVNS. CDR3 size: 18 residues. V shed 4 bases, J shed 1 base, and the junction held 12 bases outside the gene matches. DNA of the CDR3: TGTGCCAGCAGTGCAGACAGGGGGCTCTTTTGGTTTAACTATGGCTACACCTTC. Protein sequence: CASSADRGLFWFNYGYTF.

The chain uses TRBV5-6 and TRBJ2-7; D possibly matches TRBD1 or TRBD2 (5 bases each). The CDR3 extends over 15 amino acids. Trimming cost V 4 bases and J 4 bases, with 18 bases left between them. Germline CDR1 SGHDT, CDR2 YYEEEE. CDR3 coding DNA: TGTGCCAGCAGCAGGGGCGGGTGGCCGATATACGAGCAGTACTTC. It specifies CASSRGGWPIYEQYF.

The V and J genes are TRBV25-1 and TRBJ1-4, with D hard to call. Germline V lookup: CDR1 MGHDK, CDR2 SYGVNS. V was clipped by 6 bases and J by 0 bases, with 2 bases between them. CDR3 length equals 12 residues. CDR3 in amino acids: CASSTTNEKLFF. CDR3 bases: TGTGCCAGCAGCACAACTAATGAAAAACTGTTTTTT.

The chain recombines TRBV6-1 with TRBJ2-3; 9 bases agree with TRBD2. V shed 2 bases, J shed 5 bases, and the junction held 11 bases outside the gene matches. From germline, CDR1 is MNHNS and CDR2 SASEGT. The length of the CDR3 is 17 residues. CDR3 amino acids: CASSEFPAGGELDTQYF. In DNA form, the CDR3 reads TGTGCCAGCAGTGAATTTCCAGCGGGGGGTGAATTAGATACGCAGTATTTT.

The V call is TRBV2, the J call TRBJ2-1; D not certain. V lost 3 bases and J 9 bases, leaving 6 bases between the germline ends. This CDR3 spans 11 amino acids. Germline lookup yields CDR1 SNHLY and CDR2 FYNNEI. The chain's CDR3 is CASSEASEQFF. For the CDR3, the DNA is TGTGCCAGCAGTGAGGCGAGTGAGCAGTTCTTC.

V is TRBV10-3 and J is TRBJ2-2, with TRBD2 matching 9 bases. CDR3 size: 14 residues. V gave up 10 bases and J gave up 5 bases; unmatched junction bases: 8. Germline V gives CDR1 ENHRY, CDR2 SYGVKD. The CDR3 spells CATISGGLTGELFF. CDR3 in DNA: TGTGCCACGATTAGCGGGGGACTTACCGGGGAGCTGTTTTTT.

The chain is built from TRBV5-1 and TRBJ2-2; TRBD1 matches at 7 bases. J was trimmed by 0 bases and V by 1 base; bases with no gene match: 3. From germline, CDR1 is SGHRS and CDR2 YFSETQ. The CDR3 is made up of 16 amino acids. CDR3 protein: CASSLLGQTNTGELFF. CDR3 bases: TGCGCCAGCAGCTTGCTGGGACAGACGAACACCGGGGAGCTGTTTTTT. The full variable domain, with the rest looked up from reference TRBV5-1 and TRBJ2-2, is KAGVTQTPRYLIKTRGQQVTLSCSPISGHRSVSWYQQTPGQGLQFLFEYFSETQRNKGNFPGRFSGRQFSNSRSEMNVSTLELGDSALYLCASSLLGQTNTGELFFGEGSRLTVL.

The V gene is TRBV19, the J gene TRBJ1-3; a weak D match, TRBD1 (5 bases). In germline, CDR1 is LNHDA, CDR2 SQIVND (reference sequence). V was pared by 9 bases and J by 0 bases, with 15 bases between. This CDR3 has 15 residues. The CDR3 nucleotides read TGTGCCAGCCGTACAGGAATTCTCTCTGGAAACACCATATATTTT. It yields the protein CASRTGILSGNTIYF.

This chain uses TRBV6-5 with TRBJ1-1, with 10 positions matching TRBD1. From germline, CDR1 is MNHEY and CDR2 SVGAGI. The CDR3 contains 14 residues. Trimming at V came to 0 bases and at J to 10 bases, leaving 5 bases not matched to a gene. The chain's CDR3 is CASSYSTGGFGAFF. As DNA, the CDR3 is TGTGCCAGCAGTTACTCGACAGGGGGCTTTGGAGCTTTCTTT.

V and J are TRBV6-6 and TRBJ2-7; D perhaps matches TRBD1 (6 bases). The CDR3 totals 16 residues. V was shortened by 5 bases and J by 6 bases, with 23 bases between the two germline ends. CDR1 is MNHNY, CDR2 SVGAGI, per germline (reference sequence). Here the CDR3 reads CASSPRTGGRGFEQYF. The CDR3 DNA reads TGTGCCAGCAGTCCCCGGACTGGAGGCAGGGGATTCGAGCAGTACTTC.

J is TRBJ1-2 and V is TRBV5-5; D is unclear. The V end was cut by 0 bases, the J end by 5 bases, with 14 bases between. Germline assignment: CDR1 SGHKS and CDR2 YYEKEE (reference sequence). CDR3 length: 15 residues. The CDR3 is CASSLVLAGGYGYTF. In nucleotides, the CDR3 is TGTGCCAGCAGCTTGGTTTTGGCAGGCGGGTATGGCTACACCTTC. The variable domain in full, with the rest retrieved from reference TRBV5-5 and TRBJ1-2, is DAGVTQSPTHLIKTRGQQVTLRCSPISGHKSVSWYQQVLGQGPQFIFQYYEKEERGRGNFPDRFSARQFPNYSSELNVNALLLGDSALYLCASSLVLAGGYGYTFGSGTRLTVV.

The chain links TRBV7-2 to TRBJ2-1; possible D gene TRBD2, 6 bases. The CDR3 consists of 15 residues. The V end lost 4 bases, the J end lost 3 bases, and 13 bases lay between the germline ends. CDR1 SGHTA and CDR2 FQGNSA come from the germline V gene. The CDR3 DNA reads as TGTGCCAGCAGCTGGCTTGTCGGGGGCTACAATGAGCAGTTCTTC. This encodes CASSWLVGGYNEQFF.

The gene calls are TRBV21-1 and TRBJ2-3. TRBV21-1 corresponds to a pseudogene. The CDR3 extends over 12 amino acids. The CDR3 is CASSPGPTAQYF. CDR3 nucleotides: TGTGCCAGCAGCCCGGGGCCTACGGCGCAGTATTTT.

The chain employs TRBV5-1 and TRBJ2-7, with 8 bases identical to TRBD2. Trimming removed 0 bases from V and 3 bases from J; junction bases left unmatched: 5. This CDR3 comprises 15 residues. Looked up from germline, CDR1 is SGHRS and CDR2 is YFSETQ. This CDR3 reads CASSLAGTRSYEQYF. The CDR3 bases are TGCGCCAGCAGCTTGGCCGGGACTAGAAGCTACGAGCAGTACTTC.

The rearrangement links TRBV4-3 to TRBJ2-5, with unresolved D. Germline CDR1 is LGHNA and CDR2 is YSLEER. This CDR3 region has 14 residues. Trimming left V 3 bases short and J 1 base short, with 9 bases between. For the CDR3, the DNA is TGCGCCAGCAGCCAGCTTGTTTTCCAAGAGACCCAGTACTTC. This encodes CASSQLVFQETQYF.

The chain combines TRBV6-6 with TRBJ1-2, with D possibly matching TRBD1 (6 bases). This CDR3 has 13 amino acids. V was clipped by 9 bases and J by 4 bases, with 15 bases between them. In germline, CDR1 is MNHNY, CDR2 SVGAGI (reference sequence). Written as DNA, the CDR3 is TGTGCCAGTGCAGGGGATCTCGGCTATGGCTACACCTTC. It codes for CASAGDLGYGYTF.

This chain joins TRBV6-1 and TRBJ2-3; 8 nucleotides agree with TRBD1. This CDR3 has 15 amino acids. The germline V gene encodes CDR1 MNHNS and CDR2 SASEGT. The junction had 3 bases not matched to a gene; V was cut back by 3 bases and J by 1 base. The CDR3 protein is CASSDMDRGTDTQYF. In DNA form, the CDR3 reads TGTGCCAGCAGTGATATGGACAGGGGCACAGATACGCAGTATTTT.